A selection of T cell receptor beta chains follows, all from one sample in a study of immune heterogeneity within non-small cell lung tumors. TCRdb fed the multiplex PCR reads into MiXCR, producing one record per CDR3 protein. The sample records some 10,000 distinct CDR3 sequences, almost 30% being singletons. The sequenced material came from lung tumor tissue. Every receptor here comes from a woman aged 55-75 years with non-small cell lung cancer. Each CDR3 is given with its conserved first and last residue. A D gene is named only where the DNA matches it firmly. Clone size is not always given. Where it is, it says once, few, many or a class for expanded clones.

CDR3 DNA: TGTGCCACCAGCCGGCACCCCGGGACTAGCGGGAGCTATGAGCAGTTCTTC
CDR3 protein: CATSRHPGTSGSYEQFF
J gene: TRBJ2-1
clone size: NA
V gene: TRBV15
D gene: TRBD2

CDR3 DNA: TGTGCCAGCAGTTACAGGGGAGAGGGAGCTTTCTTT
CDR3 protein: CASSYRGEGAFF
J gene: TRBJ1-1
clone size: medium-sized
V gene: TRBV12-3/TRBV12-4
D gene: TRBD1

CDR3 DNA: TGTGCCTGGAGTGTTGGGCGGGGGGCATACGAGCAGTACTTC
CDR3 protein: CAWSVGRGAYEQYF
J gene: TRBJ2-7
clone size: NA
V gene: TRBV30
D gene: TRBD2

CDR3 DNA: TGTGCCAGCAGTAACAGGGGGACTAATGAAAAACTGTTTTTT
CDR3 protein: CASSNRGTNEKLFF
J gene: TRBJ1-4
clone size: NA
V gene: TRBV6-1
D gene: TRBD1

CDR3 DNA: TGTGCCAGCAGCGTACAGGGGGCTGGCACTGAAGCTTTCTTT
CDR3 protein: CASSVQGAGTEAFF
J gene: TRBJ1-1
clone size: NA
V gene: TRBV9
D gene: TRBD1

CDR3 DNA: TGTGCCAGCAGTTGGCAGATGGGACAGGGGCGCGGAGCTTTCTTT
CDR3 protein: CASSWQMGQGRGAFF
J gene: TRBJ1-1
clone size: many
V gene: TRBV2
D gene: TRBD1

CDR3 DNA: TGTGCCAGCAGCAAGACTTGGCGGGAGGCATACGAGCAGTACTTC
CDR3 protein: CASSKTWREAYEQYF
J gene: TRBJ2-7
clone size: NA
V gene: TRBV6-1
D gene: TRBD2

CDR3 DNA: TGTGCCAGCAGTGACTCGCTAGCGGGGGACTACAATGAGCAGTTCTTC
CDR3 protein: CASSDSLAGDYNEQFF
J gene: TRBJ2-1
clone size: many
V gene: TRBV6-4
D gene: TRBD2

CDR3 DNA: TGTGCCAGCATCTTATATAAAGGGGGCGGAAATCAGCCCCAGCATTTT
CDR3 protein: CASILYKGGGNQPQHF
J gene: TRBJ1-5
clone size: NA
V gene: TRBV5-6
D gene: TRBD1

CDR3 DNA: TGTGCCAGCAGTACAACAGAGCAAGAGACCCAGTACTTC
CDR3 protein: CASSTTEQETQYF
J gene: TRBJ2-5
clone size: medium-sized
V gene: TRBV6-2/TRBV6-3
D gene: NA

CDR3 DNA: TGTGCCAGTAAGTCCGGGACCTCGATCACTGAAGCTTTCTTT
CDR3 protein: CASKSGTSITEAFF
J gene: TRBJ1-1
clone size: medium-sized
V gene: TRBV6-1
D gene: NA

CDR3 DNA: TGTGCCAGCAGCTATAACAGGGGCAGAAACACTGAAGCTTTCTTT
CDR3 protein: CASSYNRGRNTEAFF
J gene: TRBJ1-1
clone size: few
V gene: TRBV7-8
D gene: TRBD1

CDR3 DNA: TGTGCCATCAGGGACCCTAGCGGGAGTACCTACAATGAGCAGTTCTTC
CDR3 protein: CAIRDPSGSTYNEQFF
J gene: TRBJ2-1
clone size: few
V gene: TRBV10-3
D gene: TRBD2

CDR3 DNA: TGCGCCAGCAGCTTGGGGACAGGGGCTAATTCGTATCAGCCCCAGCATTTT
CDR3 protein: CASSLGTGANSYQPQHF
J gene: TRBJ1-5
clone size: medium-sized
V gene: TRBV5-1
D gene: TRBD1

CDR3 DNA: TGTGCCAGCAGCCCCACGGGTCGGGGCTACACCTTC
CDR3 protein: CASSPTGRGYTF
J gene: TRBJ1-2
clone size: medium-sized
V gene: TRBV6-1
D gene: NA

CDR3 DNA: TGTGCCAGCAGTGACGACGGGGAGACCCAGTACTTC
CDR3 protein: CASSDDGETQYF
J gene: TRBJ2-5
clone size: medium-sized
V gene: TRBV2
D gene: NA

CDR3 DNA: TGCAGCGTCGTGGCCCTCTTCAATGAGCAGTTCTTC
CDR3 protein: CSVVALFNEQFF
J gene: TRBJ2-1
clone size: NA
V gene: TRBV29-1
D gene: NA

CDR3 DNA: TGTGCCAGCTCACCTTCCGGGGCGGGCACTGAAGCTTTCTTT
CDR3 protein: CASSPSGAGTEAFF
J gene: TRBJ1-1
clone size: NA
V gene: TRBV18
D gene: NA

CDR3 DNA: TGTGCCAGCAACCGGGGGGGCCAAGAGACCCAGTACTTC
CDR3 protein: CASNRGGQETQYF
J gene: TRBJ2-5
clone size: NA
V gene: TRBV28
D gene: TRBD2

CDR3 DNA: TGTGCCAGCAGTGAAGAGGGGGGACTACCCCATCAGCCCCAGCATTTT
CDR3 protein: CASSEEGGLPHQPQHF
J gene: TRBJ1-5
clone size: many
V gene: TRBV2
D gene: NA

CDR3 DNA: TGTGCCAGCAGCGTAGGCAGGGGCTCCTACAATGAGCAGTTCTTC
CDR3 protein: CASSVGRGSYNEQFF
J gene: TRBJ2-1
clone size: NA
V gene: TRBV7-8
D gene: NA

CDR3 DNA: TGCGCCAGCAGCCAACTGGAGGATGAGCAGTACTTC
CDR3 protein: CASSQLEDEQYF
J gene: TRBJ2-7
clone size: medium-sized
V gene: TRBV4-1
D gene: NA

CDR3 DNA: TGCAGTGCTAGAGGCTCGACAGGGAGCACCGGGGAGCTGTTTTTT
CDR3 protein: CSARGSTGSTGELFF
J gene: TRBJ2-2
clone size: medium-sized
V gene: TRBV20-1
D gene: TRBD1

CDR3 DNA: TGTGCCGGCAGTTACTCGGGAAACCCGAACACCGGGGAGCTGTTTTTT
CDR3 protein: CAGSYSGNPNTGELFF
J gene: TRBJ2-2
clone size: NA
V gene: TRBV6-6
D gene: NA

CDR3 DNA: TGTGCCAGCAGTTACTCTTCCAGGGGGCGTCAGCCCCAGCATTTT
CDR3 protein: CASSYSSRGRQPQHF
J gene: TRBJ1-5
clone size: many
V gene: TRBV6-6
D gene: TRBD1

CDR3 DNA: TGTGCCAGCTCACCACTAAGAGCCCGAACCTACGAGCAGTACTTC
CDR3 protein: CASSPLRARTYEQYF
J gene: TRBJ2-7
clone size: medium-sized
V gene: TRBV18
D gene: NA

CDR3 DNA: TGTGCCAGTAGTATTAGAGACACAGATACGCAGTATTTT
CDR3 protein: CASSIRDTDTQYF
J gene: TRBJ2-3
clone size: few
V gene: TRBV19
D gene: NA

CDR3 DNA: TGTGCCAGCACCTTAAGGGGGGGCGTTCTTAATTCACCCCTCCACTTT
CDR3 protein: CASTLRGGVLNSPLHF
J gene: TRBJ1-6
clone size: medium-sized
V gene: TRBV28
D gene: NA